The 15 T cell receptor beta chains given below trace back to one sample, sequenced in a study of T-cell reconstitution after alpha-beta-depleted transplantation in children. Unique molecular identifiers were used in preparing the TCRbeta library. TCRdb reprocessed the PCR reads with MiXCR, giving one entry per CDR3 protein. This table has 90,000 to 130,000 distinct CDR3 sequences, 10% to 13% appearing once. Sample: PBMCs, taken before TCRalphabeta/CD19-depleted stem cell transplant. Every receptor here comes from a boy under 10 years old with acute lymphoblastic leukemia, due to receive a stem cell transplant.

This clonotype was seen only a few times. The rearrangement joins TRBV7-8 to TRBJ2-3, with D perhaps matching TRBD1 or TRBD2 (6 bases each). The V and J ends lost 4 bases and 0 bases respectively, with 17 bases between them. CDR1 is SGHVS, CDR2 FQNEAQ, per germline. This CDR3 comprises 17 residues. The CDR3 spells CASSSLGGPGSTDTQYF. For the CDR3, the DNA is TGTGCCAGCAGCTCACTAGGGGGGCCCGGGAGCACAGATACGCAGTATTTT.

At least ten counts were recorded for this clonotype. The genes are TRBV7-6 and TRBJ2-7, with a weak D call TRBD1 (6 bases). CDR3 length: 13 amino acids. The V gene lost 7 bases and the J gene lost 3 bases, with 13 bases spanning the gap. Germline V gene sequence: CDR1 SGHVS, CDR2 FNYEAQ. Written as DNA, the CDR3 is TGTGCCAGCAACGCCCAACAGGGCTACGAGCAGTACTTC. This sequence encodes CASNAQQGYEQYF.

The chain is built from TRBV28 and TRBJ2-7; D is undetermined. The CDR3 spans 13 residues. In germline, CDR1 is MDHEN, CDR2 SYDVKM. Between the trimmed V and J ends, which lost 6 bases and 6 bases, there was a span of 15 bases. In DNA form, the CDR3 reads TGTGCCAGCAGGAGGATTAGTCATTCCGAGCAGTACTTC. It codes for CASRRISHSEQYF.

The chain has TRBV18 and TRBJ1-2, with a possible D match to TRBD1 (5 bases). Deletions cut 5 bases from V and 5 bases from J, with 12 bases between. The CDR3 is made up of 13 amino acids. Germline lookup yields CDR1 KGHSH and CDR2 LQKENI. The CDR3 DNA follows: TGTGCCAGCTCATCGACAGAGGGTTATGGCTACACCTTC. Amino acid sequence: CASSSTEGYGYTF.

The rearrangement links TRBV12-3 or TRBV12-4 to TRBJ2-7, with D possibly matching TRBD2 (5 bases). The germline V and J ends were trimmed by 3 bases and 2 bases, with 8 bases remaining between them. This CDR3 is 13 amino acids long. The CDR3 DNA is TGTGCCAGCAGTTTCGGGGTGGCCTACGAGCAGTACTTC. Residues: CASSFGVAYEQYF.

This clonotype was counted a few times. The chain joins TRBV20-1 to TRBJ1-1, with D unresolved. Germline values: CDR1 DFQATT, CDR2 SNEGSKA (reference sequence). This CDR3 has 13 residues. The V and J ends lost 3 bases and 0 bases respectively, with 8 bases between them. The CDR3 spells CSASAHMNTEAFF. DNA of the CDR3: TGCAGTGCTAGTGCCCATATGAACACTGAAGCTTTCTTT.

Comment on this clonotype: Germline is not matched at one junction end, which may reflect a read error. This chain uses TRBV11-2 with TRBJ1-2; TRBD1 aligns across 8 bases. This CDR3 has 16 amino acids. Germline V CDR1 and CDR2: SGHAT, FQNNGV. CDR3 amino acids: CGSSPLAGGGNYGYTF. CDR3 nucleotides: TGTGGCAGCAGCCCCCTGGCAGGGGGCGGTAACTATGGCTACACCTTC.

The CDR3 region has the DNA TGTGCCAGCAGCTCCCAAAACCGGGACTACGAGCAGTACTTC. It codes for CASSSQNRDYEQYF. J is TRBJ2-7 and V is TRBV5-5, with D possibly TRBD2 on 5 matching bases. CDR1 is SGHKS, CDR2 YYEKEE, per germline (reference sequence). V gave up 3 bases and J gave up 3 bases, with 13 bases separating them. There are 14 residues in the CDR3. Filled out from reference TRBV5-5 and TRBJ2-7, the complete variable domain reads DAGVTQSPTHLIKTRGQQVTLRCSPISGHKSVSWYQQVLGQGPQFIFQYYEKEERGRGNFPDRFSARQFPNYSSELNVNALLLGDSALYLCASSSQNRDYEQYFGPGTRLTVT.

This clonotype has a handful of counts. The chain recombines TRBV30 with TRBJ1-1; TRBD1 is a possible D gene (5 bases). CDR3 size: 15 residues. Trimming took 0 bases from V and 0 from J, leaving 11 bases between them. Per the germline V gene, CDR1 is GTSNPN and CDR2 is SVGIG (reference sequence). The CDR3 loop reads CAWSVPGLMNTEAFF. As DNA, the CDR3 is TGTGCCTGGAGTGTACCGGGACTGATGAACACTGAAGCTTTCTTT.

This clonotype was seen a few times. The chain couples TRBV5-1 to TRBJ1-1; a weak D match, TRBD1 (5 bases). The CDR3 covers 15 residues. V lost 1 base and J 1 base, leaving 11 bases between the germline ends. Germline V gives CDR1 SGHRS, CDR2 YFSETQ. CDR3 DNA: TGCGCCAGCAGCTTGTATGTAGGGGAGAACACTGAAGCTTTCTTT. The encoded protein is CASSLYVGENTEAFF.

A few counts support this clonotype. J is TRBJ2-5 and V is TRBV25-1, with 7 bases fitting TRBD1. The CDR3 loop spans 14 amino acids. Germline-derived CDR1 and CDR2 are MGHDK and SYGVNS. V dropped 8 bases and J dropped 5; count of bases not matched to a gene: 11. The CDR3 sequence is CASGWTGQGETQYF. In DNA, the CDR3 is TGTGCCAGCGGTTGGACAGGACAAGGGGAGACCCAGTACTTC.

This chain links TRBV20-1 with TRBJ2-7, with D possibly TRBD2 on 6 matching bases. Germline V gene sequence: CDR1 DFQATT, CDR2 SNEGSKA (reference sequence). The CDR3 extends over 16 amino acids. Trimming removed 2 bases from V and 1 base from J, with 18 bases in between. CDR3 sequence reads: CSARTLSGTPSYEQYF. The CDR3 bases are TGCAGTGCTAGAACTTTGTCCGGGACTCCTTCCTACGAGCAGTACTTC.

This rearrangement joins TRBV29-1 to TRBJ2-3; D is uncertain. The CDR3 has 12 residues. From germline, CDR1 is SQVTM and CDR2 ANQGSEA. V lost 5 bases to trimming and J lost 4 bases, with 10 bases between them. The CDR3 loop reads CSVRLGPDTQYF. Written as DNA, the CDR3 is TGCAGCGTTAGGTTAGGCCCAGATACGCAGTATTTT.

The chain employs TRBV11-2 and TRBJ2-5, with 10 nucleotides matching TRBD2. V dropped 5 bases and J dropped 7; count of bases not matched to a gene: 7. CDR1 is SGHAT and CDR2 is FQNNGV in the germline V gene. This CDR3 is 14 amino acids long. The CDR3 here is CASSARLAGLTQYF. The CDR3, as DNA: TGTGCCAGCAGCGCCCGACTAGCGGGTTTGACCCAGTACTTC.

In its sample, this clonotype was seen many times. V and J are TRBV12-3 or TRBV12-4 and TRBJ1-2, with 8 positions matching TRBD1. V shed 7 bases and J 4 bases; nucleotides not matched to a gene: 5. The CDR3 has 13 amino acids. The CDR3 loop reads CASTPGGGYGYTF. CDR3 DNA: TGTGCCAGCACTCCAGGGGGCGGCTATGGCTACACCTTC.